The 24 T cell receptor beta chains below all came from one sample that was sequenced in a study of beta chain features in type 1 diabetes. Expressed TCRB transcripts were sequenced because the isolated RNA had all been reverse transcribed beforehand. The repertoire was sequenced with immunoSEQ multiplex PCR; TCRdb's copy has only in-frame clones and lacks some. Of a few hundred thousand clones in the sample, approximately 15% were seen once. Material: naive CD4+ T cells from blood. Receptor source: a young man in good health.

This clone was counted only a few times. The chain is built from TRBV4-2 and TRBJ2-7; D gene uncertain. Germline V gene data show CDR1 as LGHNA and CDR2 as YNFKEQ. The CDR3 extends over 13 amino acids. V was clipped by 0 bases and J by 3 bases, with 6 bases between them. CDR3 in DNA: TGTGCCAGCAGCCAAGAAAGTTTCTACGAGCAGTACGTC. Its protein is CASSQESFYEQYV.

In regard to this clone: Other DNA sequences within the sample encode an identical CDR3. CDR3 residues: CASSLANTDTQYF. For the CDR3, the DNA is TGTGCCAGCAGCTTGGCTAACACCGATACGCAGTATTTT. This chain connects TRBV7-2 to TRBJ2-3; D is unclear. CDR1 and CDR2 from the germline V gene are SGHTA and FQGNSA. With 3 bases removed from V and 6 bases from J, the gap between germline ends came to 10 bases. The CDR3 is 13 amino acids.

V and J are TRBV18 and TRBJ2-7; 7 bases map to TRBD1. The CDR3 is made up of 14 amino acids. Germline V lookup: CDR1 KGHSH, CDR2 LQKENI. The V gene end was trimmed by 6 bases and the J gene end by 3 bases; junction bases not matched to a gene: 8. CDR3 loop: CASSQTGQFYEQYF. Here the CDR3 DNA reads TGTGCCAGCTCGCAAACGGGACAGTTCTACGAGCAGTACTTC.

The V gene is TRBV7-2, the J gene TRBJ2-1; TRBD1 agrees at 9 bases. J gave up 5 bases and V 5 bases, and 7 bases lay outside the gene matches. Germline values: CDR1 SGHTA, CDR2 FQGNSA. This CDR3 has 15 amino acids. In DNA form, the CDR3 reads TGTGCCAGCAGCGCGCGGACAGGGGCTGACAATGAGCAGTTCTTC. Translation gives CASSARTGADNEQFF.

This clone was recorded a few times. V usage is TRBV5-4 and J usage is TRBJ2-7; a weak D match, TRBD2 (6 bases). CDR1 and CDR2 (germline): SGHNT, YYREEE (reference sequence). V lost 3 bases and J 3 bases, leaving 16 bases between the germline ends. The CDR3 is made up of 15 amino acids. The DNA for the CDR3 is TGTGCCAGCAGCTCGGGAGTAGGACTGAGCTACGAGCAGTACGTC. Its translation is CASSSGVGLSYEQYV.

This clone was detected a few times. This chain's CDR3 is CASSLGGAGPLPTITDTQYF. DNA of the CDR3: TGTGCCAGCAGCTTAGGTGGAGCGGGGCCTCTCCCTACGATCACAGATACGCAGTATTTT. The rearrangement uses TRBV7-8 and TRBJ2-3; 7 nucleotides line up with TRBD2. This CDR3 has 20 amino acids. The junction had 18 bases not matched to a gene; V was cut back by 1 base and J by 2 bases. Germline-derived CDR1 and CDR2 are SGHVS and FQNEAQ.

The CDR3: CASSQDRVVQFF. The CDR3 DNA reads TGTGCCAGCTCACAAGACAGGGTTGTGCAGTTCTTC. The chain recombines TRBV18 with TRBJ2-1; 7 nucleotides line up with TRBD1. This CDR3 is built from 12 residues. After removal of 4 bases from V and 12 bases from J, the junction contained 6 bases not matched to a gene. Germline V gives CDR1 KGHSH, CDR2 LQKENI.

This clone showed up just a few times. The chain's CDR3 is CASSLNEVNTGELFF. The CDR3 bases are TGCGCCAGCAGCTTGAATGAGGTGAACACCGGGGAGCTGTTTTTT. The V gene is TRBV5-1, the J gene TRBJ2-2; D remains ambiguous. The CDR3 spans 15 residues. The V end lost 1 base, the J end lost 1 base, and 8 bases lay between the germline ends. Germline V lookup: CDR1 SGHRS, CDR2 YFSETQ. Drawing the rest from reference TRBV5-1 and TRBJ2-2, the complete variable domain is KAGVTQTPRYLIKTRGQQVTLSCSPISGHRSVSWYQQTPGQGLQFLFEYFSETQRNKGNFPGRFSGRQFSNSRSEMNVSTLELGDSALYLCASSLNEVNTGELFFGEGSRLTVL.

The J gene is TRBJ2-5, the V gene TRBV4-3; D unresolved. Trimming removed 0 bases from V and 2 bases from J, with 10 bases in between. CDR1 and CDR2 from the germline V gene are LGHNA and YSLEER. CDR3 length: 15 amino acids. CDR3 nucleotide sequence: TGCGCCAGCAGCCAAGAACCGGCACGACAAGAGACCCAGTACTTC. This translates into CASSQEPARQETQYF.

There are a few counts of this clone. J is TRBJ2-1 and V is TRBV7-3; the match to TRBD2 covers 9 bases. The V gene end was trimmed by 2 bases and the J gene end by 9 bases; junction bases not matched to a gene: 5. Germline CDR1 SGHTA, CDR2 FQGTGA. This CDR3 has 14 amino acids. The CDR3 sequence is CASSLGTSRAEQFF. The CDR3 DNA follows: TGTGCCAGCAGCTTAGGGACTAGCAGGGCTGAGCAGTTCTTC.

The chain is built from TRBV5-1 and TRBJ2-7, with D maybe TRBD1 (5 bases). Germline V lookup: CDR1 SGHRS, CDR2 YFSETQ. Between the trimmed V and J ends, which lost 5 bases and 1 base, there was a span of 16 bases. The CDR3 consists of 15 residues. The CDR3 reads CASRRTTRTSYEQYF. The CDR3 DNA sequence: TGCGCCAGCAGGCGGACAACCCGCACATCCTACGAGCAGTACTTC.

The gene calls are TRBV19 and TRBJ2-1, with D possibly being TRBD1 (6 bases). The CDR3 is 11 residues long. Germline V gene lookup returns CDR1 LNHDA and CDR2 SQIVND (reference sequence). Trimming cost V 8 bases and J 14 bases, with 16 bases left between them. CDR3 residues: CASYDRNHEFF. CDR3 bases: TGTGCCAGTTATGACAGGAATCACGAGTTCTTC.

This rearrangement joins TRBV5-4 to TRBJ1-2; 7 bases line up with TRBD1. Trimming at V came to 6 bases and at J to 4 bases, leaving 12 bases not matched to a gene. CDR1 SGHNT and CDR2 YYREEE come from the germline V gene (reference sequence). This CDR3 comprises 15 residues. The CDR3 region has the DNA TGTGCCAGCACTTTGGCAGGGGGGAAGAGCTATGGCTACACCTTC. As protein: CASTLAGGKSYGYTF.

This clone was counted only a few times. The V gene is TRBV6-5, the J gene TRBJ2-1; D unresolved. The germline V gene has CDR1 MNHEY and CDR2 SVGAGI. The CDR3 has 11 residues. V was trimmed by 5 bases and J by 8 bases, leaving 7 bases between them. The CDR3 region is CASSRLDEQFF. CDR3 nucleotides: TGTGCCAGCAGTAGGTTGGATGAGCAGTTCTTC.

This rearrangement joins TRBV29-1 to TRBJ2-3; no clear D. This CDR3 region has 13 residues. V lost 1 base, J lost 2 bases, and 7 bases lay in between. Per the germline V gene, CDR1 is SQVTM and CDR2 is ANQGSEA. The DNA for the CDR3 is TGCAGCGTTGAAGGACACTTCACAGATACGCAGTATTTT. This codes for CSVEGHFTDTQYF.

This clone was counted between two and nine times. The chain is built from TRBV2 and TRBJ2-1, with D tentatively TRBD1 or TRBD2 (6 bases each). In germline, CDR1 is SNHLY, CDR2 FYNNEI. Deletions cut 8 bases from V and 3 bases from J, with 14 bases between. The CDR3 is made up of 14 amino acids. Here the CDR3 reads CASCSRGVYNEQFF. The CDR3 DNA sequence: TGTGCCAGCTGCTCTAGGGGGGTCTACAATGAGCAGTTCTTC.

The chain recombines TRBV6-5 with TRBJ2-1; possibly TRBD2 for D (6 bases). Germline CDR1 reads MNHEY; CDR2 reads SVGAGI. V lost 8 bases, J lost 4 bases, and 6 bases lay in between. This CDR3 region has 11 residues. The CDR3 region is CASGGYNEQFF. The CDR3 DNA sequence: TGTGCCAGCGGGGGGTACAATGAGCAGTTCTTC.

Regarding this clone: At the DNA level, this CDR3 is encoded by other sequences in the same sample as well. The gene calls are TRBV30 and TRBJ2-7; no clear D gene. The germline V gene encodes CDR1 GTSNPN and CDR2 SVGIG (reference sequence). The CDR3 totals 12 residues. V dropped 3 bases and J dropped 2 bases, with 8 bases sitting between them. The CDR3 DNA is TGTGCCTGGAGCCAAGGGACCTACGAGCAGTACGTC. It yields the protein CAWSQGTYEQYV.

This clone occurred a few times. This rearrangement joins TRBV29-1 to TRBJ2-1; D is perhaps TRBD1 (5 bases). The CDR3 is 12 amino acids. The V end lost 3 bases, the J end lost 4 bases, and 7 bases lay between the germline ends. Germline V gene sequence: CDR1 SQVTM, CDR2 ANQGSEA. DNA of the CDR3: TGCAGCGTTGACAGGGATTACAATGAGCAGTTCTTC. Encoded protein: CSVDRDYNEQFF.

This clone appeared a few times. The chain combines TRBV9 with TRBJ2-1; D is uncertain. The CDR3 is made up of 14 amino acids. Germline assignment: CDR1 SGDLS and CDR2 YYNGEE. V lost 2 bases and J lost 5, with 11 bases in between. CDR3 in amino acids: CASSVSGVNNEQFF. For the CDR3, the DNA is TGTGCCAGCAGCGTCTCAGGCGTAAACAATGAGCAGTTCTTC.

The sample holds many counts of this clone. The chain combines TRBV29-1 with TRBJ2-2, with D perhaps matching TRBD1 (5 bases). The CDR3 runs 12 residues. Trimming cost V 6 bases and J 6 bases, with 11 bases left between them. Per the germline V gene, CDR1 is SQVTM and CDR2 is ANQGSEA. CDR3 loop: CSVGRGAGELFF. The CDR3 coding sequence is TGCAGCGTCGGTAGGGGCGCCGGGGAGCTGTTTTTT.

This clone was counted a few times. The chain combines TRBV5-4 with TRBJ2-3; 8 nucleotides agree with TRBD1. J was trimmed by 5 bases and V by 4 bases; bases with no gene match: 6. This CDR3 comprises 14 residues. In germline, CDR1 is SGHNT, CDR2 YYREEE (reference sequence). The CDR3 nucleotides are TGTGCCAGCAGCCCCGGACAGGGTAGAGATACGCAGTATTTT. This sequence encodes CASSPGQGRDTQYF.

This clone was observed a few times. The chain employs TRBV9 and TRBJ2-1, with 9 bases that match TRBD2. V shed 0 bases, J shed 3 bases, and the junction held 10 bases outside the gene matches. The CDR3 contains 18 residues. From germline, CDR1 is SGDLS and CDR2 YYNGEE. The CDR3 region is CASSVVSSGSKYYNEQFF. The CDR3 bases are TGTGCCAGCAGCGTAGTAAGTAGCGGGAGTAAGTACTACAATGAGCAGTTCTTC.

The rearrangement uses TRBV7-2 and TRBJ2-3; 11 nucleotides agree with TRBD2. The CDR3 sequence is 18 residues long. In germline, CDR1 is SGHTA, CDR2 FQGNSA. Germline trimming cut 5 bases from V and 2 bases from J; bases unmatched to any gene: 12. CDR3 protein: CASSLNPPGLAVTDTQYF. In DNA form, the CDR3 reads TGTGCCAGCAGCCTCAACCCGCCGGGACTAGCGGTCACAGATACGCAGTATTTT.